This is a list of T cell receptor beta chains from one sample in a study of blood T cell repertoires in COVID-19. Sequencing used immunoSEQ multiplex PCR; TCRdb keeps in-frame clones, though not all of them. Here the sample spans fewer than 250,000 clones, 87% being singletons. The sequencing sample was made of PBMCs or T cells enriched from blood (not recorded which). All receptors come from a man aged 25-40 years who had recovered from COVID-19. Both conserved end residues are part of each CDR3. The D gene is left open where the match is weak. Rows may omit the clone size; those that give it use once, few, many or a size class.

CDR3 DNA: TGTGCTAGCAGCCTATGGGCTCAGGGGGAAGCGAACACCGGGGAGCTGTTTTTT
CDR3 protein: CASSLWAQGEANTGELFF
clone size: .
V gene: TRBV7-7
D gene: TRBD1
J gene: TRBJ2-2
CDR3 length: 18

CDR3 DNA: TGTGCCAGCAGCTTGAGGGATCTCACTGAAGCTTTCTTT
CDR3 protein: CASSLRDLTEAFF
clone size: .
V gene: TRBV12-3/TRBV12-4
D gene: .
J gene: TRBJ1-1
CDR3 length: 13

CDR3 DNA: TGTGCCAGCAGTTGGGGGGCAGATACGCAGTATTTT
CDR3 protein: CASSWGADTQYF
clone size: .
V gene: TRBV2
D gene: .
J gene: TRBJ2-3
CDR3 length: 12

CDR3 DNA: TGTGCCAGCAGCCCGCGAGACAGGCGCGATGCTAACAATGAGCAGTTCTTC
CDR3 protein: CASSPRDRRDANNEQFF
clone size: .
V gene: TRBV13
D gene: .
J gene: TRBJ2-1
CDR3 length: 17

CDR3 DNA: TGTGCCAGTAGTGTGGTCCCCGTCGGGGTTCGACCCCTCCACTTT
CDR3 protein: CASSVVPVGVRPLHF
clone size: once
V gene: TRBV19
D gene: .
J gene: TRBJ1-6
CDR3 length: 15

CDR3 DNA: TGCAGTGCTAGTCTCAAGGGGGGGTGGGATAGGAATGAGCAGTTCTTC
CDR3 protein: CSASLKGGWDRNEQFF
clone size: .
V gene: TRBV20-1
D gene: .
J gene: TRBJ2-1
CDR3 length: 16

CDR3 DNA: TGTGCCACCAGTGATACGCGACAGGGTAAATCTGCCAACTATGGCTACACCTTC
CDR3 protein: CATSDTRQGKSANYGYTF
clone size: .
V gene: TRBV24-1
D gene: TRBD1
J gene: TRBJ1-2
CDR3 length: 18

CDR3 DNA: TGTGCCAGCTCAACCGGGTCGGATCAGCCCCAGCATTTT
CDR3 protein: CASSTGSDQPQHF
clone size: .
V gene: TRBV18
D gene: .
J gene: TRBJ1-5
CDR3 length: 13

CDR3 DNA: TGTGCCAGCAGTGGGGATTCAGGGGGCGGCCAGGAGTTT
CDR3 protein: CASSGDSGGGQEF
clone size: .
V gene: TRBV25-1
D gene: TRBD1
J gene: TRBJ1-1
CDR3 length: 13

CDR3 DNA: TGTGCCAGCAGCTTAGCGCGAACAGTCGGTGAGACCCAGTACTTC
CDR3 protein: CASSLARTVGETQYF
clone size: .
V gene: TRBV7-6
D gene: .
J gene: TRBJ2-5
CDR3 length: 15

CDR3 DNA: TGTGCCACCAGTGACCCGGGTAGGGGGCTAGATACGCAGTATTTT
CDR3 protein: CATSDPGRGLDTQYF
clone size: .
V gene: TRBV24-1
D gene: TRBD1
J gene: TRBJ2-3
CDR3 length: 15

CDR3 DNA: TGTGCCTGGAGGACTAGCGGGTTAACCTACGAGCAGTACTTC
CDR3 protein: CAWRTSGLTYEQYF
clone size: .
V gene: TRBV30
D gene: TRBD2
J gene: TRBJ2-7
CDR3 length: 14

CDR3 DNA: TGCGCCAGCAGCTCGACAGGGGGCACAGATACGCAGTATTTT
CDR3 protein: CASSSTGGTDTQYF
clone size: .
V gene: TRBV5-1
D gene: TRBD1
J gene: TRBJ2-3
CDR3 length: 14

CDR3 DNA: TGTGCCAGCACTCCGACTAGCGGGAACTCCTACAATGAGCAGTTCTTC
CDR3 protein: CASTPTSGNSYNEQFF
clone size: .
V gene: TRBV21-1
D gene: .
J gene: TRBJ2-1
CDR3 length: 16

CDR3 DNA: TGCGCCACCCGAGGCGGGGGGGGCGGGTTCGGGGAGCTGTTTTTT
CDR3 protein: CATRGGGGGFGELFF
clone size: once
V gene: TRBV4-3
D gene: TRBD2
J gene: TRBJ2-2
CDR3 length: 15

CDR3 DNA: TGTGCCAGCACCGAGGGCGGGGGTGTACCCTACGAGCAGTACTTC
CDR3 protein: CASTEGGGVPYEQYF
clone size: .
V gene: TRBV5-6
D gene: TRBD2
J gene: TRBJ2-7
CDR3 length: 15

CDR3 DNA: TGTGCCAGCAGACGAGGACAGGGCAGAGTAGGGGAGCTGTTTTTT
CDR3 protein: CASRRGQGRVGELFF
clone size: many
V gene: TRBV6-6
D gene: TRBD1
J gene: TRBJ2-2
CDR3 length: 15

CDR3 DNA: TGTGCCAGCAGCCCCCGGACCGCTGGGAGTGAGCAGTACTTC
CDR3 protein: CASSPRTAGSEQYF
clone size: .
V gene: TRBV7-9
D gene: .
J gene: TRBJ2-7
CDR3 length: 14

CDR3 DNA: TGTGCCAGCAGGGCGAGGACTAGCGAGGGCTCAAATACGCAGTATTTT
CDR3 protein: CASRARTSEGSNTQYF
clone size: .
V gene: TRBV7-2
D gene: TRBD2
J gene: TRBJ2-3
CDR3 length: 16

CDR3 DNA: TGCAGTGATATTGTCCGGGACAGGGTAAATGGCTACACCTTC
CDR3 protein: CSDIVRDRVNGYTF
clone size: once
V gene: TRBV29-1
D gene: TRBD1
J gene: TRBJ1-2
CDR3 length: 14

CDR3 DNA: TGTGCCAGCAGCCCGTGGACTAGCGGGAGCACAGATACGCAGTATTTT
CDR3 protein: CASSPWTSGSTDTQYF
clone size: .
V gene: TRBV7-2
D gene: TRBD2
J gene: TRBJ2-3
CDR3 length: 16

CDR3 DNA: TGTGCCAGCATCGCCGGTGAAAAACTGTTTTTT
CDR3 protein: CASIAGEKLFF
clone size: .
V gene: TRBV28
D gene: .
J gene: TRBJ1-4
CDR3 length: 11